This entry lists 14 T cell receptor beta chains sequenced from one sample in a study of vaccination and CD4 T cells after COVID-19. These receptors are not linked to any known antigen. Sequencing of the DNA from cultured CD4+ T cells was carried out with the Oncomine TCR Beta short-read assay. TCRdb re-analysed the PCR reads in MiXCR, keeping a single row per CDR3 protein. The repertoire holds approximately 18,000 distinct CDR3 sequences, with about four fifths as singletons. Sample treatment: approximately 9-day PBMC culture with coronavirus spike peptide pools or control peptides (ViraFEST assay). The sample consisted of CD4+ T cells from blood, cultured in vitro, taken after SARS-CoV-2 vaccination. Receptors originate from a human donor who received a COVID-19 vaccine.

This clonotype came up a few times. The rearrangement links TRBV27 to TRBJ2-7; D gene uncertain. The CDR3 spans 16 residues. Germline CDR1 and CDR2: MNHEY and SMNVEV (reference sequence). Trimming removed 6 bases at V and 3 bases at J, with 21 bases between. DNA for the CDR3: TGTGCCAGCAGCCCCACATATGGGGAACAAGACTACGAGCAGTACTTC. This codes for CASSPTYGEQDYEQYF.

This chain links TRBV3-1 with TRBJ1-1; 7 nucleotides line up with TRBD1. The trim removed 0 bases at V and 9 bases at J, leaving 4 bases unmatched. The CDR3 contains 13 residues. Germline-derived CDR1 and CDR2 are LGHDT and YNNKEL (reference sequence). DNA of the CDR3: TGTGCCAGCAGCCAAGACCAACAGGGGAAAGCTTTCTTT. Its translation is CASSQDQQGKAFF.

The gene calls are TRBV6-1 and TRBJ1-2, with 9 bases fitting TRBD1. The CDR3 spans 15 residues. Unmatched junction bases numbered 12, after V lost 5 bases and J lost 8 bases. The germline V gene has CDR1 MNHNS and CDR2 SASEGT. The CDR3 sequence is CASSRSGQGEEGYTF. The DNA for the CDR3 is TGTGCCAGCAGTAGATCGGGACAGGGTGAGGAAGGCTACACCTTC.

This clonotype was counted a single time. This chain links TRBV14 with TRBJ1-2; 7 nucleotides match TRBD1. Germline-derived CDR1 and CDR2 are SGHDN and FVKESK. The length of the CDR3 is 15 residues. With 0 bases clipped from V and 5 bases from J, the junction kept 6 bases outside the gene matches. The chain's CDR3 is CASSQDLSRGYGYTF. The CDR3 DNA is TGTGCCAGCAGCCAAGATCTCTCCAGGGGGTATGGCTACACCTTC.

The CDR3 bases are TGTGCCAGCAGGATTAGCGGGGGGGCAGCAGATACGCAGTATTTT. Protein sequence: CASRISGGAADTQYF. The chain links TRBV12-3 or TRBV12-4 to TRBJ2-3; 11 bases are shared with TRBD2. Losses at the gene ends were 6 bases for V and 4 bases for J; bases not matched to a gene: 6. The CDR3 runs to 15 residues.

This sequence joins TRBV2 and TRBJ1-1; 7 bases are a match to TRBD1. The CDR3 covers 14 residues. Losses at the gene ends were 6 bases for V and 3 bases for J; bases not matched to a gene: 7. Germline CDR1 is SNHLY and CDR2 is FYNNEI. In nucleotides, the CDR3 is TGTGCCAGCAGCGTGATGCAGGGGGACACTGAAGCTTTCTTT. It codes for CASSVMQGDTEAFF.

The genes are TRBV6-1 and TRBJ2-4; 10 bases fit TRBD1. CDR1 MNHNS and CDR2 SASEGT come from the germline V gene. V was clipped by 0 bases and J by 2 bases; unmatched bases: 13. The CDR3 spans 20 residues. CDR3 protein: CASSEAPGQGRSGTKNIQYF. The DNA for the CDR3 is TGTGCCAGCAGTGAAGCTCCGGGACAGGGGAGGTCGGGAACCAAAAACATTCAGTACTTC.

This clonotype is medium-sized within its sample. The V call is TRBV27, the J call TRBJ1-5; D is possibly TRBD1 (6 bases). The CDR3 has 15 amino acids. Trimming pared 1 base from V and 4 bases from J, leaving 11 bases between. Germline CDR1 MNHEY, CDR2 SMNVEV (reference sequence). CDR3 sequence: CASSLYRAGNQPQHF. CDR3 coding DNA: TGTGCCAGCAGTTTATACAGGGCGGGAAATCAGCCCCAGCATTTT.

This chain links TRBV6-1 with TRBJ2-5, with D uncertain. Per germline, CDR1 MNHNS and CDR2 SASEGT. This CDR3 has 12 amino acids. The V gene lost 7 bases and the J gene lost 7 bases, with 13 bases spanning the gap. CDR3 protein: CASNKGLGTQYF. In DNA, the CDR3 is TGTGCCAGCAATAAAGGCTTGGGGACCCAGTACTTC.

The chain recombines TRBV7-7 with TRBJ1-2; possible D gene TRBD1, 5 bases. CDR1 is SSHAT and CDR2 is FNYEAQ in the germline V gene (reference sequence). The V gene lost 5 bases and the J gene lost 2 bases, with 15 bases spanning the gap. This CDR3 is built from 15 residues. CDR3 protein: CASSLKGTENYGYTF. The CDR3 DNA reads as TGTGCCAGCAGCCTAAAGGGGACGGAAAACTATGGCTACACCTTC.

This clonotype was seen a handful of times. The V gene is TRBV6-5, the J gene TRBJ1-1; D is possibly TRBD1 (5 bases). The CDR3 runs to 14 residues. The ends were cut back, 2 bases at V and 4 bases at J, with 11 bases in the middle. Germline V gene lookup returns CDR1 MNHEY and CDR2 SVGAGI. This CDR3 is CASSYRERGTEAFF. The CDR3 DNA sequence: TGTGCCAGCAGTTACAGGGAAAGGGGCACTGAAGCTTTCTTT.

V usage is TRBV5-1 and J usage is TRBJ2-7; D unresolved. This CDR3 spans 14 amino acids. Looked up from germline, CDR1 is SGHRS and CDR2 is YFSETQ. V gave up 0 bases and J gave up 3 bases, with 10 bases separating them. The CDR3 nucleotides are TGCGCCAGCAGCTTGGCCGTGTCAGACTACGAGCAGTACTTC. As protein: CASSLAVSDYEQYF.

As DNA, the CDR3 is TGCAGTGCTAGAGATTCGGCGCGGGCCGGCACTGAAGCTTTCTTT. Amino acids: CSARDSARAGTEAFF. The chain recombines TRBV20-1 with TRBJ1-1; D not certain. This CDR3 comprises 15 residues. Trimming cost V 0 bases and J 4 bases, with 15 bases left between them. Germline V gene sequence: CDR1 DFQATT, CDR2 SNEGSKA (reference sequence).

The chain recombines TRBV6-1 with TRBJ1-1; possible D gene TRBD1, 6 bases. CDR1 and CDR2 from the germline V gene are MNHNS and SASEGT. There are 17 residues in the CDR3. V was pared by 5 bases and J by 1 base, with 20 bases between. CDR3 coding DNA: TGTGCCAGCAGTCCTACCGAACTACAGGGTCAGAACACTGAAGCTTTCTTT. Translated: CASSPTELQGQNTEAFF.